This T cell receptor (beta chain) was obtained from a study of T cell clonality in common variable immunodeficiency. General study points: Reportedly, TCR beta sequences from common variable immunodeficiency showed fewer deletions and N-nucleotide insertions.

Trimming took 4 bases from V and 6 from J, leaving 13 bases between them. The V gene's germline CDR1 is KGHSH and CDR2 LQKENI. The CDR3 extends over 13 amino acids. A remark on this clone: Its cognate antigen is unknown. From the germline J gene comes the end of the CDR3, since the read stops 3 residues before it.

Both groups were predominantly of Caucasian heritage. Blood came from CVID subjects not ill and not taking immunomodulatory or immunosuppressive medication. Method: immunoSEQ multiplex PCR; TCRdb's copy keeps in-frame clones and lacks some. Sampling found 28,000 or so clones, none seen once. This chain joins TRBV18 and TRBJ2-7; D might be TRBD1 (6 bases). The source is a human donor with common variable immunodeficiency. Sequencing input: peripheral blood mononuclear cells. The CDR3 here is CASSHRDASEQYF. The CDR3 DNA, read in part, is TGTGCCAGCTCACACAGGGATGCGAGCGAG.